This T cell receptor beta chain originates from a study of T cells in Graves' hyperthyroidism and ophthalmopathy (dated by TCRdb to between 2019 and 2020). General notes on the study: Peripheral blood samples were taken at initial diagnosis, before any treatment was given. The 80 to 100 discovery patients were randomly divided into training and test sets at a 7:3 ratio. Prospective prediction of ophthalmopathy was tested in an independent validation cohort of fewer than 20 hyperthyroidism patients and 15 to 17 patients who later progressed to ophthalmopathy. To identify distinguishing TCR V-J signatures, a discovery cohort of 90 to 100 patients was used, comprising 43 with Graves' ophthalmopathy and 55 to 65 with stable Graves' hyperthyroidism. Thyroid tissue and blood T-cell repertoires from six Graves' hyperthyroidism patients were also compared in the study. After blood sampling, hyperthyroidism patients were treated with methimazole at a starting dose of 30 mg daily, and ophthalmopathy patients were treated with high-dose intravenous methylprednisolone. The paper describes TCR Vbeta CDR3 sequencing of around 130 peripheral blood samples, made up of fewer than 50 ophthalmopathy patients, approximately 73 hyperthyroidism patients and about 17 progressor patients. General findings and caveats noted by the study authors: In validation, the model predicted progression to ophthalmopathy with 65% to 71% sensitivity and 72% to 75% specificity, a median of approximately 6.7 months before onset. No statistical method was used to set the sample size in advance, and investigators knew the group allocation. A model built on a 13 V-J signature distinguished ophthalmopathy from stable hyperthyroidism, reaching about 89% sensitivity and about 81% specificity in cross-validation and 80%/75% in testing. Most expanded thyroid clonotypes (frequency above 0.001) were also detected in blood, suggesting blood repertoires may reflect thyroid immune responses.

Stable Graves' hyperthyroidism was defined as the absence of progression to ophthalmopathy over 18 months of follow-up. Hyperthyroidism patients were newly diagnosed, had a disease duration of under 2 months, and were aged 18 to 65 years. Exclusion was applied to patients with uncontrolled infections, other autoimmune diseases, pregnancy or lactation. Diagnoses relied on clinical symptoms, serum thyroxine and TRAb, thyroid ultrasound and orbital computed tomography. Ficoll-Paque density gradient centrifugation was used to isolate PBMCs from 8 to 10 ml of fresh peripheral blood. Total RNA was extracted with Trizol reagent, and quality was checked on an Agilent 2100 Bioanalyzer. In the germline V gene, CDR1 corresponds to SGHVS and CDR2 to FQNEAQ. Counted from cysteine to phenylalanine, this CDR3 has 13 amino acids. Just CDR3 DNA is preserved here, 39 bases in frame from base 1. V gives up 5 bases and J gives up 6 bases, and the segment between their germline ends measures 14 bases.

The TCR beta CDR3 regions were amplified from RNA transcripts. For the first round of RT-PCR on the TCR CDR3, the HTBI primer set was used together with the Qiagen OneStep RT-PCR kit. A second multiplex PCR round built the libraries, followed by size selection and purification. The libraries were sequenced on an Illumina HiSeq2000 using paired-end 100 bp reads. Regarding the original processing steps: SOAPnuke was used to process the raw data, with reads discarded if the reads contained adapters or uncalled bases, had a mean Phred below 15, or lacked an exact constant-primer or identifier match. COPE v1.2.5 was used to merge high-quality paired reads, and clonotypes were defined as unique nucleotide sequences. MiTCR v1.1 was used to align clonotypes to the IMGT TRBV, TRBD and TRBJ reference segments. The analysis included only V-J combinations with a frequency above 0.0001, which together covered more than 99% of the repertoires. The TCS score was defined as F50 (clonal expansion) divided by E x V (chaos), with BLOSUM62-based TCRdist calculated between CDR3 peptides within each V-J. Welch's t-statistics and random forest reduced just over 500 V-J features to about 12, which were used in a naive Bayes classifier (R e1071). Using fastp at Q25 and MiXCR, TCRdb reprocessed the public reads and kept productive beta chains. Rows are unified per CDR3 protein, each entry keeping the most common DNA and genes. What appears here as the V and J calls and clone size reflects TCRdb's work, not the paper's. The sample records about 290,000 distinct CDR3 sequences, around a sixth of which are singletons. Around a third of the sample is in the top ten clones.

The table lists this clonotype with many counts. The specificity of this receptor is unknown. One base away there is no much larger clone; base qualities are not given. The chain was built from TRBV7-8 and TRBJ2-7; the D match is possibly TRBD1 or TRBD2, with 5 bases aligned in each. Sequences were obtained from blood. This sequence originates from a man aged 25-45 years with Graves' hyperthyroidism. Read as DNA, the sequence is TGTGCCAGCAGCCCCGTTCTTGGGACCGAGCAGTACTTC. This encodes CASSPVLGTEQYF.